This TCR beta chain originates from a study of T cells after yellow fever vaccination (dated by TCRdb to 2018 to 2020). For context, the study as a whole: The SMART-Seq v4 Ultra Low Input RNA kit was used to prepare libraries from fractions with low cell numbers. To track T-cell clones before and after primary and booster YFV17D yellow fever vaccination, bulk TCR alpha and beta repertoires were sequenced longitudinally. Two healthy male donors made up the cohort, one aged 18 to 29 years and the other aged 30 to 40 years. Bulk PBMC replicates and cell subsets were isolated from blood drawn at multiple timepoints before and after both primary and secondary immunization. What the authors observed across the whole study: Because only two donors were included in the study, the extent to which the findings can be generalized is limited. After the booster, most clones that had expanded after primary vaccination were detected again (around 97% of CD4 and more than 85% of CD8), suggesting broad maintenance of memory. Computational filtering was required because FACS-sorted repertoires could contain abundant contaminating clonotypes from the bulk population. Compared with the primary T-cell response, the secondary T-cell response was weaker but faster, peaking on day 5 rather than day 15. A small fraction of clonotypes appeared in both the CD4 and CD8 compartments, likely as a result of convergent recombination.

Worth noting for this clonotype: Its antigen specificity is not known. Per-base quality was not reported, and no clone a single base away is much larger than it.

This specimen's treatment or condition label, interpreted: live attenuated yellow fever vaccine strain. Two biological replicates of bulk PBMCs were collected at each blood-draw timepoint. PBMCs were isolated from peripheral blood using a standard Ficoll-Paque protocol. TriZol was used to extract RNA from bulk PBMCs, CD4 and CD8 fractions, and dextramer-positive and dextramer-negative fractions. The instrument was an Illumina NovaSeq 6000. Synthesis of TCR cDNA relied on 5'RACE template switching, a step that introduced a universal primer site along with unique molecular identifiers. Priming of cDNA synthesis was performed from both the TCR alpha and TCR beta constant segments. Libraries were amplified in two PCR steps, with sample barcodes and sequencing adapters added in the second step. Sequencing of the libraries was done on either Illumina HiSeq 2500 (2x100 bp) or NovaSeq (2x150 bp). From the authors' description of their analysis: Demultiplexing of reads and collapsing into UMI consensus sequences were performed with MIGEC, and V(D)J alignment was carried out with MiXCR. Using edgeR on replicate PBMC samples, clonotypes were called vaccine-responding if FDR was below 0.01 and the log2 fold change was above 5 up to day 15. Bulk clonotypes were assigned CD4 or CD8 identity according to which sequenced CD4 or CD8 repertoire held them at higher abundance. The public reads were quality trimmed at Q25 with fastp and then assembled into clones with MiXCR by TCRdb, keeping productive beta chains. CDR3 protein sequences are deduplicated, and each keeps its most common genes and DNA. The V and J calls follow TCRdb's processing rather than the paper's. The sample yields approximately 450,000 distinct CDR3 sequences; roughly 20% were counted once. The top ten constitute over 15% of the sample.

Its CDR3 holds 15 amino acids, cysteine through phenylalanine. CDR3 DNA only is kept here, 45 bases in frame from base 1. Looking up the germline V gene (reference sequence) yields CDR1 SEHNR and CDR2 FQNEAQ. Deletion took 1 base off V and 2 bases off J, with a span of 12 bases between the germline ends. The sample here was PBMCs, taken before the yellow fever booster vaccination. This chain joins TRBV7-9 to TRBJ2-7; a weak D assignment points to TRBD1 (6 bases agree). This clonotype originated in a man between 18 and 35 years old who received the YFV17D yellow fever vaccine. The DNA reads as follows: TGTGCCAGCAGCTTAGATTCAACAGGGCCCTACGAGCAGTACTTC. It encodes CASSLDSTGPYEQYF.